This is a list of T cell receptor beta chains from one sample in a study of blood T cells in healthy people across ages. TCRdb used MiXCR to reprocess the 5' RACE reads, holding one entry per CDR3 protein. Of about 830,000 distinct CDR3 sequences in the sample, about three fifths were seen once. The sequenced sample consisted of blood. The receptors were sampled from a man in his thirties or forties in good health. Both conserved end residues are trimmed from each CDR3.

j_call	v_call	cdr3_aa
TRBJ2-1	TRBV20-1	SARGMEGGSWGEQF
TRBJ1-1	TRBV29-1	SVVLSDSEAF
TRBJ2-5	TRBV3-1	ASSQKETQY
TRBJ1-1	TRBV6-6	ASSYDRNTEAF
TRBJ2-3	TRBV10-3	ATSWASLAGEDTQY
TRBJ2-7	TRBV4-3	ASSQAVSVQRTYEQY
TRBJ1-1	TRBV7-8	ASSLETTGYTAF
TRBJ1-2	TRBV29-1	SVRRGTAGGGYT
TRBJ2-1	TRBV27	AILTRYNEQF
TRBJ2-1	TRBV24-1	ATSDRASGRNEQF